The clone carrying this T cell receptor beta chain was picked up one time. The source of the sample is a study of CD8+ T cells in alopecia areata. V was shortened by 4 bases and J by 6 bases, with 10 bases between the two germline ends. The CDR3 covers 13 residues. The germline gives CDR1 GTSNPN, CDR2 SVGIG (reference sequence). Regarding treatment: oral pan-JAK inhibitor, 5-10 mg twice daily. cDNA prepared by RNA extraction and subsequent reverse transcription served as the template for sequencing. Sequenced by immunoSEQ multiplex PCR; TCRdb stores in-frame clones only, minus some. The profile shows over 70,000 clones, about 71% of them singletons.

The source of this sequence is a human donor with alopecia areata. The sample consisted of CD8+ T cells sorted from blood, taken at week 24, from a patient treated with tofacitinib. The J gene is TRBJ2-6, the V gene TRBV30; no clear D gene. CDR3: CAWNVAEANVLTF. CDR3 DNA: TGTGCCTGGAACGTCGCAGAGGCCAACGTCCTGACTTTC.